These T cell receptor beta chains were read from a single sample in a study of Ad26.COV2.S vaccination and SARS-CoV-2 variants. Clones were read by immunoSEQ multiplex PCR, and TCRdb kept only the in-frame ones, dropping some. This table has approximately 360,000 clones, under 90% appearing once. Sequencing used peripheral blood, obtained in a trial of Ad26.COV2.S vaccine versus placebo. These receptors originate from a person between 18 and 65 years old who received the Ad26.COV2.S COVID-19 vaccine or a placebo. CDR3s include the opening cysteine and the closing phenylalanine or tryptophan. Each record gives: clone size, V gene, D gene, J gene, CDR3 protein, CDR3 DNA. A D gene is named only where the DNA matches it firmly. Part of the rows lack a size; the others show once, few, many or a class for expanded clones.

clone_size: -
v_call: TRBV12-3/TRBV12-4
d_call: -
j_call: TRBJ1-2
cdr3_aa: CASSSGEGYGYTF
cdr3_nt: TGTGCCAGCAGTTCCGGGGAGGGCTATGGCTACACCTTC

clone_size: once
v_call: TRBV7-9
d_call: -
j_call: TRBJ2-1
cdr3_aa: CASSSFDEQFF
cdr3_nt: TGTGCCAGCAGCTCCTTCGATGAGCAGTTCTTC

clone_size: -
v_call: TRBV5-5
d_call: -
j_call: TRBJ1-1
cdr3_aa: CASSLAGYRDTEAFF
cdr3_nt: TGTGCCAGCAGCTTGGCTGGGTATAGGGACACTGAAGCTTTCTTT

clone_size: few
v_call: TRBV15
d_call: -
j_call: TRBJ2-7
cdr3_aa: CATQARQGGYEQYF
cdr3_nt: TGTGCCACCCAAGCCAGACAGGGAGGCTACGAGCAGTACTTC

clone_size: -
v_call: TRBV5-1
d_call: -
j_call: TRBJ1-1
cdr3_aa: CASSGQTNTEAFF
cdr3_nt: TGCGCCAGCAGTGGACAGACGAACACTGAAGCTTTCTTT

clone_size: few
v_call: TRBV30
d_call: -
j_call: TRBJ1-3
cdr3_aa: CAWSSGSGNTIYF
cdr3_nt: TGTGCCTGGAGTTCAGGGTCTGGAAACACCATATATTTT

clone_size: -
v_call: TRBV6-5
d_call: -
j_call: TRBJ2-7
cdr3_aa: CASRKKTETYEQYF
cdr3_nt: TGTGCCAGCAGAAAGAAGACTGAGACCTACGAGCAGTACTTC

clone_size: -
v_call: TRBV9
d_call: -
j_call: TRBJ2-1
cdr3_aa: CASSKDGDSYNEQFF
cdr3_nt: TGTGCCAGCAGCAAGGACGGGGACTCCTACAATGAGCAGTTCTTC

clone_size: once
v_call: TRBV21-1
d_call: -
j_call: TRBJ1-5
cdr3_aa: CASSKGAGMGQPQHF
cdr3_nt: TGTGCCAGCAGCAAAGGCGCGGGGATGGGGCAGCCCCAGCATTTT

clone_size: -
v_call: TRBV19
d_call: TRBD1
j_call: TRBJ1-6
cdr3_aa: CASRDTGVGSPLHF
cdr3_nt: TGTGCCAGTAGAGACACAGGGGTAGGCTCACCCCTCCACTTT

clone_size: -
v_call: TRBV4-2
d_call: -
j_call: TRBJ1-5
cdr3_aa: CASSQDGQTLQPQHF
cdr3_nt: TGTGCCAGCAGCCAAGATGGCCAGACCCTTCAACCCCAGCATTTT

clone_size: -
v_call: TRBV27
d_call: -
j_call: TRBJ1-1
cdr3_aa: CASSQFGSGVPEAFF
cdr3_nt: TGTGCCAGCAGTCAGTTTGGATCGGGGGTCCCTGAAGCTTTCTTT

clone_size: -
v_call: TRBV7-2
d_call: -
j_call: TRBJ2-7
cdr3_aa: CASRRSGQSPFYEQYF
cdr3_nt: TGTGCCAGCAGACGCTCTGGCCAGAGTCCATTCTACGAGCAGTACTTC

clone_size: -
v_call: TRBV3-1/TRBV3-2
d_call: -
j_call: TRBJ1-6
cdr3_aa: CASSQGKVRAIGSPLHF
cdr3_nt: TGTGCCAGCAGCCAAGGAAAGGTCAGGGCCATCGGATCACCCCTCCACTTT

clone_size: -
v_call: TRBV2
d_call: TRBD2
j_call: TRBJ2-5
cdr3_aa: CASRQLAGFQETQYF
cdr3_nt: TGTGCCAGCAGGCAACTAGCGGGGTTCCAAGAGACCCAGTACTTC

clone_size: -
v_call: TRBV25-1
d_call: TRBD2
j_call: TRBJ2-1
cdr3_aa: CASSARRTSGRAGNEQFF
cdr3_nt: TGTGCCAGCAGTGCCCGCCGGACTAGCGGGAGGGCAGGCAATGAGCAGTTCTTC

clone_size: -
v_call: TRBV5-3
d_call: TRBD1
j_call: TRBJ1-1
cdr3_aa: CARCHRGPEAFF
cdr3_nt: TGTGCCAGATGCCACAGGGGCCCTGAAGCTTTCTTT

clone_size: once
v_call: TRBV5-6
d_call: -
j_call: TRBJ1-1
cdr3_aa: CASSFAGSTEAFF
cdr3_nt: TGTGCCAGCAGCTTTGCAGGTAGCACTGAAGCTTTCTTT

clone_size: -
v_call: TRBV4-2
d_call: -
j_call: TRBJ2-5
cdr3_aa: CASSLRWDSGETQYF
cdr3_nt: TGTGCCAGCAGCCTCCGATGGGACTCCGGGGAGACCCAGTACTTC

clone_size: -
v_call: TRBV24-1
d_call: TRBD2
j_call: TRBJ2-1
cdr3_aa: CATSDSQTSGSAYNEQFF
cdr3_nt: TGTGCCACCAGTGATTCCCAGACTAGCGGGAGCGCCTACAATGAGCAGTTCTTC

clone_size: -
v_call: TRBV19
d_call: -
j_call: TRBJ2-7
cdr3_aa: CASSIQGNSYEQYF
cdr3_nt: TGTGCCAGTAGTATCCAGGGCAACTCCTACGAGCAGTACTTC

clone_size: -
v_call: TRBV27
d_call: -
j_call: TRBJ2-1
cdr3_aa: CASSHTLAGEQFF
cdr3_nt: TGTGCCAGCAGCCATACACTAGCCGGTGAGCAGTTCTTC

clone_size: -
v_call: TRBV5-1
d_call: -
j_call: TRBJ2-1
cdr3_aa: CASSLASAGSYNEQFF
cdr3_nt: TGCGCCAGCAGCTTGGCCTCGGCAGGGTCCTACAATGAGCAGTTCTTC

clone_size: -
v_call: TRBV14
d_call: TRBD1
j_call: TRBJ1-3
cdr3_aa: CASSRLSGTVNTIYF
cdr3_nt: TGTGCCAGCAGCCGCCTTTCCGGGACAGTAAACACCATATATTTT

clone_size: -
v_call: TRBV3-1/TRBV3-2
d_call: TRBD1
j_call: TRBJ1-6
cdr3_aa: CASSHRTGPGSYNSPLHF
cdr3_nt: TGTGCCAGCAGCCACCGGACAGGGCCTGGCTCCTATAATTCACCCCTCCACTTT

clone_size: few
v_call: TRBV6-5
d_call: TRBD1
j_call: TRBJ2-5
cdr3_aa: CASRAAGGWMETQYF
cdr3_nt: TGTGCCAGCAGAGCGGCAGGGGGCTGGATGGAAACCCAGTACTTC

clone_size: -
v_call: TRBV5-6
d_call: -
j_call: TRBJ1-3
cdr3_aa: CASSFFWSSGNTIYF
cdr3_nt: TGTGCCAGCAGCTTTTTCTGGTCCTCTGGAAACACCATATATTTT

clone_size: once
v_call: TRBV5-5
d_call: -
j_call: TRBJ2-2
cdr3_aa: CASSLGRPVNTGELFF
cdr3_nt: TGTGCCAGCAGCTTGGGTAGGCCAGTAAACACCGGGGAGCTGTTTTTT

clone_size: -
v_call: TRBV13
d_call: -
j_call: TRBJ2-5
cdr3_aa: CASSLRVAEETQYF
cdr3_nt: TGTGCCAGCAGCTTACGGGTTGCGGAGGAGACCCAGTACTTC

clone_size: -
v_call: TRBV9
d_call: TRBD2
j_call: TRBJ2-3
cdr3_aa: CASSAPWGTSGIWADTQYF
cdr3_nt: TGTGCCAGCAGCGCACCATGGGGGACTAGCGGGATCTGGGCAGATACGCAGTATTTT

clone_size: once
v_call: TRBV5-5
d_call: -
j_call: TRBJ2-5
cdr3_aa: CASSQQGLETQYF
cdr3_nt: TGTGCCAGCAGTCAACAGGGACTAGAGACCCAGTACTTC

clone_size: -
v_call: TRBV7-2
d_call: -
j_call: TRBJ2-7
cdr3_aa: CASSLVAQGYYEQYF
cdr3_nt: TGTGCCAGCAGCTTAGTGGCCCAGGGGTACTACGAGCAGTACTTC

clone_size: -
v_call: TRBV7-9
d_call: TRBD2
j_call: TRBJ2-1
cdr3_aa: CASSLFSGRIYNEQFF
cdr3_nt: TGTGCCAGCAGCTTATTTAGCGGGAGGATTTACAATGAGCAGTTCTTC

clone_size: few
v_call: TRBV7-9
d_call: -
j_call: TRBJ2-7
cdr3_aa: CASRHTNSYEQYF
cdr3_nt: TGTGCCAGCAGACACACTAACTCCTACGAGCAGTACTTC